This entry describes one TCR beta chain. This entry comes from a study of blood T cell repertoires in COVID-19. Study details: Sites in the United States, Italy and Spain provided acute and convalescent COVID-19 samples. Sample material is recorded as cDNA or gDNA derived from T cells, B-cell-depleted T cells, or PBMCs.

CDR3 length: 15 residues. CDR1 and CDR2 (germline): SGDLS, YYNGEE. V was clipped by 3 bases and J by 3 bases, with 15 bases between them. Under the authors' procedure: Reference gene primer amplification yielded estimated nucleated cell counts. Some clones are missing from TCRdb's copy, which holds only in-frame ones; the method was immunoSEQ multiplex PCR. For V, J and clone size, that table is used; D and trimming come from the DNA. The sample gives roughly 21,000 clones, 86% of which show up once; less than 15% is in the top ten. Sequenced: peripheral blood. The chain uses TRBV9 and TRBJ1-1; D not resolved. The TCR comes from a woman aged 80 or over with active or convalescent COVID-19. CDR3 region: CASSGLQTGDTEAFF. The DNA for the CDR3 is TGTGCCAGCAGCGGACTCCAAACCGGGGACACTGAAGCTTTCTTT.